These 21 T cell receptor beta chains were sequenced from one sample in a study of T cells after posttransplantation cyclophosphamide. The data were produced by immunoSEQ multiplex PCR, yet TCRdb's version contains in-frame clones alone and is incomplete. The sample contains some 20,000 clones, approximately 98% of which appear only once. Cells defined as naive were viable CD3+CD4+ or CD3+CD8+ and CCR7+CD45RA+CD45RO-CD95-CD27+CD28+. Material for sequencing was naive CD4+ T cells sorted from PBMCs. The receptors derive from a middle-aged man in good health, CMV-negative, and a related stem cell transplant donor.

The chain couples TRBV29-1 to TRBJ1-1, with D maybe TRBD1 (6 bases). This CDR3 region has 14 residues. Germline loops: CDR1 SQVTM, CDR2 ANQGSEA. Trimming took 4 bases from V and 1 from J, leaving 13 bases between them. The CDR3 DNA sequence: TGCAGCGTTGCCAGGGGAGTTGGGAACACTGAAGCTTTCTTT. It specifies CSVARGVGNTEAFF.

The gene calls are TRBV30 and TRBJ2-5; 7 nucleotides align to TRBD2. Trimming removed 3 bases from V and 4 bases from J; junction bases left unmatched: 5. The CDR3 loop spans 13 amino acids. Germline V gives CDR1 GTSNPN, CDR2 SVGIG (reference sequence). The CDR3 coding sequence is TGTGCCTGGAGCGCTGGGGGGGGAGAGACCCAGTACTTC. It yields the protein CAWSAGGGETQYF.

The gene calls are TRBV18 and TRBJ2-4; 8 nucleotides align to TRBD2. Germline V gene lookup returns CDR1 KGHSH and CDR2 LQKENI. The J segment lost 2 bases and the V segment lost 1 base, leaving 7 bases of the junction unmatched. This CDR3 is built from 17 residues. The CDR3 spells CASSPQRGPRSKNIQYF. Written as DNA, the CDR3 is TGTGCCAGCTCACCACAGCGGGGGCCGAGGTCCAAAAACATTCAGTACTTC.

The CDR3 DNA is TGTGCCAGTAACTTCCCCGGGGATACGCAGTATTTT. As protein: CASNFPGDTQYF. This chain connects TRBV19 to TRBJ2-3; D remains unclear. The CDR3 is made up of 12 amino acids. CDR1 LNHDA and CDR2 SQIVND come from the germline V gene (reference sequence). V lost 7 bases and J lost 6, with 11 bases in between.

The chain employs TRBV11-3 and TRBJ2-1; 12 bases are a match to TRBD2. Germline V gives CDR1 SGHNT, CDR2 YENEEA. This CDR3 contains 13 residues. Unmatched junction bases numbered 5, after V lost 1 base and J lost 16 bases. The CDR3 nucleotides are TGTGCCAGCAGCTTAGGACTAGCGGGAGCTAGTTTCTTC. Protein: CASSLGLAGASFF.

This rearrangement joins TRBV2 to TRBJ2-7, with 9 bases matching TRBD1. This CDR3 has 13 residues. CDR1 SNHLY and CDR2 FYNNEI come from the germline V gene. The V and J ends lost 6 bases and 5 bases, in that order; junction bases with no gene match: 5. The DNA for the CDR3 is TGTGCCAGCAGGGGGACAGGGCAAAACGAGCAGTACTTC. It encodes CASRGTGQNEQYF.

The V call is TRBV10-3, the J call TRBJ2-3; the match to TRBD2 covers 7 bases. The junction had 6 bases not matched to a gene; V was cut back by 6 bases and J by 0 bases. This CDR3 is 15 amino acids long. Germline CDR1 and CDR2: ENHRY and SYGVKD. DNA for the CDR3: TGTGCCATCAGCAGCGGGACCGAAAGCACAGATACGCAGTATTTT. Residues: CAISSGTESTDTQYF.

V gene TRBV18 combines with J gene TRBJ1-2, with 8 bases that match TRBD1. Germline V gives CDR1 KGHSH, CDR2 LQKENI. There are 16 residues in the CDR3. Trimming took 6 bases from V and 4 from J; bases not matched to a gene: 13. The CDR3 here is CASSYNGQGLGYGYTF. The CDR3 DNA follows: TGTGCCAGCTCGTATAATGGACAGGGATTGGGCTATGGCTACACCTTC.

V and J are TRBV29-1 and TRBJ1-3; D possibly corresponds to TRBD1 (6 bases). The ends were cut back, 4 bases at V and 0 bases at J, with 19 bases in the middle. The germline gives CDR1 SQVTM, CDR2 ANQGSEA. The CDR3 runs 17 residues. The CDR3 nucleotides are TGCAGCGTTGCTAAGGAAGGGACAACTTACTCTGGAAACACCATATATTTT. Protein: CSVAKEGTTYSGNTIYF.

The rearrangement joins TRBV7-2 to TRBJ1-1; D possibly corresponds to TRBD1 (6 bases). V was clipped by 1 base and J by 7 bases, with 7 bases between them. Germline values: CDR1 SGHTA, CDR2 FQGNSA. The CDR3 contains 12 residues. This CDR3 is CASSLVRGEAFF. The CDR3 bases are TGTGCCAGCAGCTTAGTCAGGGGTGAAGCTTTCTTT.

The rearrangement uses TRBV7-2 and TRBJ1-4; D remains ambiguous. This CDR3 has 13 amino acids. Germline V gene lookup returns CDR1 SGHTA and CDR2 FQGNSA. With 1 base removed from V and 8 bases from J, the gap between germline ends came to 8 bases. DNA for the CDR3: TGTGCCAGCAGCTTAGAAGCGCGGGAAAAACTGTTTTTT. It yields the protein CASSLEAREKLFF.

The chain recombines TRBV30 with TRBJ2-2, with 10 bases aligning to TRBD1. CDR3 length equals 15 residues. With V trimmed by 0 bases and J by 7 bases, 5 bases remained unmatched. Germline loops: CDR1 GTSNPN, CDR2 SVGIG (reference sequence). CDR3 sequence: CAWSVTGGGGGELFF. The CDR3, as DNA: TGTGCCTGGAGTGTGACAGGGGGCGGTGGCGGGGAGCTGTTTTTT. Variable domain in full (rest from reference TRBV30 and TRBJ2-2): SQTIHQWPATLVQPVGSPLSLECTVEGTSNPNLYWYRQAAGRGLQLLFYSVGIGQISSEVPQNLSASRPQDRQFILSSKKLLLSDSGFYLCAWSVTGGGGGELFFGEGSRLTVL.

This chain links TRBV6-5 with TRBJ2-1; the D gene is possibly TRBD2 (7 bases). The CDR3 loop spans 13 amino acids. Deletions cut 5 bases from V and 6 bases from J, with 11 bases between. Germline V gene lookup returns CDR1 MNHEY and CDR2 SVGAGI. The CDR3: CASSRGTTNEQFF. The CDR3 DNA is TGTGCCAGCAGTAGGGGGACTACCAATGAGCAGTTCTTC.

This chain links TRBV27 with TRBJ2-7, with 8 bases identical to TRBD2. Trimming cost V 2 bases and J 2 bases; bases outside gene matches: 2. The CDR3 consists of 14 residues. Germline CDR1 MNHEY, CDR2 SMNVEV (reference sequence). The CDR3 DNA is TGTGCCAGCAGTTTAAGCGGGAGAGCCTACGAGCAGTACTTC. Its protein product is CASSLSGRAYEQYF.

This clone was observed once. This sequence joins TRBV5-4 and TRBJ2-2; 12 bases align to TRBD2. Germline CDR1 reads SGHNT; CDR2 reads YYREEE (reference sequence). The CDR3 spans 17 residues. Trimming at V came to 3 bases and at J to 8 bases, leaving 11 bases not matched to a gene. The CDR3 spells CASSSTVTSGRTGELFF. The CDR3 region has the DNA TGTGCCAGCAGCTCTACCGTTACTAGCGGGAGGACTGGGGAGCTGTTTTTT.

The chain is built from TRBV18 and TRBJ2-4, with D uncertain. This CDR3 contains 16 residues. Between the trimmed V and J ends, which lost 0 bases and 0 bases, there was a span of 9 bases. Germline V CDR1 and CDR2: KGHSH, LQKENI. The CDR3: CASSPPLSLAKNIQYF. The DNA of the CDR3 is TGTGCCAGCTCACCACCGCTGAGTCTAGCCAAAAACATTCAGTACTTC.

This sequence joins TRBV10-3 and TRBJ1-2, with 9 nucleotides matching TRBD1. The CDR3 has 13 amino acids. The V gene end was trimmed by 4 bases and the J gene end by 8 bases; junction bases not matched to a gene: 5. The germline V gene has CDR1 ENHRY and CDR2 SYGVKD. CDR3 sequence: CAISAGQGGGYTF. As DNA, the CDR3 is TGTGCCATCAGTGCGGGACAGGGAGGCGGCTACACCTTC.

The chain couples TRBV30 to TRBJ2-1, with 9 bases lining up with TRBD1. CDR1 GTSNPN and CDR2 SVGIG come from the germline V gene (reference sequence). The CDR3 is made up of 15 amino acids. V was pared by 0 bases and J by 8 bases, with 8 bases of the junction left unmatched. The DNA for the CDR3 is TGTGCCTGGAGTGTATCGGGACAGGGATTACATGAGCAGTTCTTC. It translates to CAWSVSGQGLHEQFF.

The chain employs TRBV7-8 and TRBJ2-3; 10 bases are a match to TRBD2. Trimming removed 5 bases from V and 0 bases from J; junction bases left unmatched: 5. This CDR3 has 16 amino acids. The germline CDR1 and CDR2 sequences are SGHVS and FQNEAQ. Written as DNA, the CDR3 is TGTGCCAGCAGCATCAGGACTAGCGGAAGCACAGATACGCAGTATTTT. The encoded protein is CASSIRTSGSTDTQYF.

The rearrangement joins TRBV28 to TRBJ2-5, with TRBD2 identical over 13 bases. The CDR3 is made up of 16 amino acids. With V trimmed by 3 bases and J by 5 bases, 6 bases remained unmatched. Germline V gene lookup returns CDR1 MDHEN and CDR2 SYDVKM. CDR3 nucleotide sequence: TGTGCCAGCAGTTTGCGACTAGCGGGAGGACGGGAGACCCAGTACTTC. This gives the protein CASSLRLAGGRETQYF.

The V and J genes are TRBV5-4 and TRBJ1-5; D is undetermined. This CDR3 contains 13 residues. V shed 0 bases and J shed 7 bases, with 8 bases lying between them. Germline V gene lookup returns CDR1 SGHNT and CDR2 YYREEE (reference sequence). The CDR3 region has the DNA TGTGCCAGCAGCTTGGATCTCCTCCAGCCCCAGCATTTT. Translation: CASSLDLLQPQHF. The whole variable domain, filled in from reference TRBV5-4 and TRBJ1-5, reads ETGVTQSPTHLIKTRGQQVTLRCSSQSGHNTVSWYQQALGQGPQFIFQYYREEENGRGNFPPRFSGLQFPNYSSELNVNALELDDSALYLCASSLDLLQPQHFGDGTRLSIL.